This T cell receptor beta chain was found in a study of T cell repertoires in cytomegalovirus infection. The CDR3 is made up of 13 amino acids. V shed 1 base and J shed 5 bases, with 9 bases lying between them. Germline values: CDR1 SEHNR, CDR2 FQNEAQ (reference sequence). TCRdb analysed the reads with MiXCR anew, one entry per CDR3 protein. There are approximately 340,000 distinct CDR3 sequences in the sample; under 35% occur only once, and over 15% lies in the top ten. On this clonotype: The antigen is not known.

This specimen consisted of cultured PBMCs, obtained from culture after CMV antigen stimulation. J is TRBJ2-7 and V is TRBV7-9; D gene ambiguous. The sequence derives from a human donor in good health (CMV status not recorded). Some clones in this sample may be carry-over from other donors' samples. CDR3 in amino acids: CASSLDRTDEQYF. The DNA for the CDR3 is TGTGCCAGCAGCTTAGACAGAACGGACGAGCAGTACTTC.